The present T cell receptor (beta chain) was sequenced within a study of control samples from healthy donors and cancer patients. With 7 bases removed from V and 1 base from J, the gap between germline ends came to 17 bases. This CDR3 spans 15 amino acids. Germline V gene data show CDR1 as SGHVS and CDR2 as FQNEAQ. The repertoire was sequenced with immunoSEQ multiplex PCR; TCRdb's copy has only in-frame clones and lacks some. Altogether about 130,000 clones are present, 80% to 95% being singletons, with the ten largest covering 2.5% to 3%. This clonotype originated in a man in his forties in good health. The genes are TRBV7-8 and TRBJ2-7, with a tentative D call TRBD2 (6 bases). Material for sequencing was blood. The CDR3 loop is CASNELAGLSYEQYF. The CDR3 DNA reads TGTGCCAGCAATGAACTAGCAGGGTTATCCTACGAGCAGTACTTC. Complete variable domain (other parts from reference TRBV7-8 and TRBJ2-7): GAGVSQSPRYKVAKRGQDVALRCDPISGHVSLFWYQQALGQGPEFLTYFQNEAQLDKSGLPSDRFFAERPEGSVSTLKIQRTQQEDSAVYLCASNELAGLSYEQYFGPGTRLTVT.